This T cell receptor beta chain came from a study of T cell changes during pregnancy in multiple sclerosis. Measured with immunoSEQ multiplex PCR; TCRdb has only the in-frame clones, and not every one. The repertoire holds 30,000 to 40,000 clones, with about 91% as singletons. V was clipped by 0 bases and J by 2 bases, with 10 bases between them. The CDR3 covers 15 residues. CDR1 and CDR2 (germline): SGDLS, YYNGEE. The rearrangement uses TRBV9 and TRBJ2-3, with D possibly TRBD1 on 6 matching bases. The receptor's source is a female donor in good health, enrolled as a control in a pregnancy study. The material was CD4+ T cells from peripheral blood mononuclear cells, obtained in the third trimester of pregnancy. DNA for the CDR3: TGTGCCAGCAGCGTAGGGCCAGGGGACACAGATACGCAGTATTTT. Translation gives CASSVGPGDTDTQYF.